The next 6 T cell receptor beta chains were all read from a single sample in a study of glioma-infiltrating T cells after dendritic cell vaccination. Noted time point: after dendritic cell vaccination, including at tumor progression/relapse. Data came from immunoSEQ multiplex PCR; TCRdb stores just in-frame clones and leaves some out. The sample includes just under 100,000 clones, around 80% of them seen just once. Sequences were derived from blood, sampled after dendritic cell vaccination. The receptors come from a human donor with glioblastoma.

The rearrangement uses TRBV5-4 and TRBJ2-5; D gene uncertain. Germline V gives CDR1 SGHNT, CDR2 YYREEE (reference sequence). The CDR3 has 13 residues. Deletions cut 7 bases from V and 2 bases from J, with 12 bases between. The CDR3 nucleotides are TGTGCCAGCTCAGTGGTCTCACAAGAGACCCAGTACTTC. This codes for CASSVVSQETQYF.

This chain uses TRBV7-3 with TRBJ1-2; 8 positions match TRBD1. This CDR3 region has 16 residues. Per the germline V gene, CDR1 is SGHTA and CDR2 is FQGTGA. J gave up 5 bases and V 4 bases, and 12 bases lay outside the gene matches. Here the CDR3 DNA reads TGTGCCAGCAGCTCCCCTGACAGGGGAGGTTCTTATGGCTACACCTTC. It codes for CASSSPDRGGSYGYTF. Complete variable domain (other parts from reference TRBV7-3 and TRBJ1-2): GAGVSQTPSNKVTEKGKYVELRCDPISGHTALYWYRQSLGQGPEFLIYFQGTGAADDSGLPNDRFFAVRPEGSVSTLKIQRTERGDSAVYLCASSSPDRGGSYGYTFGSGTRLTVV.

The chain is built from TRBV9 and TRBJ2-7; TRBD2 might be the D (6 bases). CDR3 size: 14 residues. CDR1 is SGDLS and CDR2 is YYNGEE in the germline V gene. With 2 bases removed from V and 7 bases from J, the gap between germline ends came to 16 bases. The CDR3 nucleotides are TGTGCCAGCAGCGTCACTTGGGGGGTGGGTGAGCAGTACTTC. It codes for CASSVTWGVGEQYF.

The genes are TRBV29-1 and TRBJ2-2; 9 nucleotides align to TRBD1. CDR1 is SQVTM, CDR2 ANQGSEA, per germline. This CDR3 spans 15 amino acids. The junction had 9 bases not matched to a gene; V was cut back by 4 bases and J by 6 bases. The CDR3 nucleotides read TGCAGCGTTGGATTAGGGGGACAGGGATCCGGGGAGCTGTTTTTT. It is translated as CSVGLGGQGSGELFF.

This rearrangement joins TRBV6-6 to TRBJ2-2; D is perhaps TRBD2 (6 bases). Trimming took off 4 bases at V and 0 bases at J, with 12 bases between the two ends. CDR1 MNHNY and CDR2 SVGAGI come from the germline V gene (reference sequence). The length of the CDR3 is 16 residues. CDR3 protein: CASSFEGGANTGELFF. The CDR3 DNA reads as TGTGCCAGCAGTTTCGAGGGAGGTGCGAACACCGGGGAGCTGTTTTTT.

The chain carries TRBV18 and TRBJ2-7, with D uncertain. Trimming removed 1 base from V and 2 bases from J, with 6 bases in between. This CDR3 is built from 13 residues. Per germline, CDR1 KGHSH and CDR2 LQKENI. The CDR3 loop reads CASSPRQTYEQYF. The DNA for the CDR3 is TGTGCCAGCTCACCACGGCAGACCTACGAGCAGTACTTC.